Following are 24 T cell receptor beta chains from one sample sequenced in a study of OX40 agonist ivuxolimab in advanced cancers. Profiled with immunoSEQ multiplex PCR; TCRdb holds only in-frame clones, not every one. The table shows some 66,000 clones, with 70% to 80% occurring only once. The material sequenced was CD4+ or CD8+ T cells sorted from blood, taken in a trial of the OX40 agonist ivuxolimab. These TCRs come from an adult with an advanced solid tumor such as melanoma, head and neck, liver or kidney cancer.

This chain uses TRBV6-1 with TRBJ2-7; 7 bases align to TRBD1. The V segment lost 3 bases and the J segment 3 bases; nucleotides outside the gene matches: 17. CDR3 length: 18 amino acids. Germline V gives CDR1 MNHNS, CDR2 SASEGT. This CDR3 is CASSDQGVIRPGNYEQYF. The CDR3 bases are TGTGCCAGCAGTGATCAGGGGGTAATCCGTCCGGGAAACTACGAGCAGTACTTC.

V and J are TRBV28 and TRBJ2-7; 7 bases align to TRBD2. The CDR3 sequence is 15 residues long. J lost 0 bases, V lost 7 bases, and 9 bases had no gene match. Germline V CDR1 and CDR2: MDHEN, SYDVKM. CDR3 DNA: TGTGCCAGCATTCGTCCTAGCGGACTCTCCTACGAGCAGTACTTC. Its protein product is CASIRPSGLSYEQYF.

The chain employs TRBV7-3 and TRBJ2-6; no reliable D call. Trimming took 5 bases from V and 0 from J, leaving 11 bases between them. CDR3 size: 16 residues. Germline V gene sequence: CDR1 SGHTA, CDR2 FQGTGA. The CDR3 coding sequence is TGTGCCAGCAGCCCTAACTCGGCCTCTGGGGCCAACGTCCTGACTTTC. This translates into CASSPNSASGANVLTF.

The V call is TRBV6-1, the J call TRBJ2-1; TRBD2 is a possible D gene (5 bases). Germline V CDR1 and CDR2: MNHNS, SASEGT. CDR3 length equals 15 residues. V was cut by 3 bases and J by 3 bases, with 12 bases left in between. The CDR3 region has the DNA TGTGCCAGCAGTGAGAGAGGGAACGGCTACAATGAGCAGTTCTTC. Amino acid sequence: CASSERGNGYNEQFF.

CDR3 bases: TGTGCCAGTAGTATAGGGACCAGTTCCTACAATGAGCAGTTCTTC. It codes for CASSIGTSSYNEQFF. This rearrangement joins TRBV19 to TRBJ2-1; no definite D call. The CDR3 is 15 residues long. V lost 1 base, J lost 1 base, and 8 bases lay in between. Germline V gene lookup returns CDR1 LNHDA and CDR2 SQIVND (reference sequence).

Turning to this clone: A read error may produce the germline difference seen at one junction end. J is TRBJ1-2 and V is TRBV13; maybe TRBD1 (5 bases). The germline V gene encodes CDR1 PRHDT and CDR2 FYEKMQ (reference sequence). The CDR3 contains 14 residues. The DNA for the CDR3 is TGTGCCAGCAACTTAGGTGCAGGGAGCTATGGCTACACCTTC. The encoded protein is CASNLGAGSYGYTF.

The V call is TRBV6-5, the J call TRBJ1-1; D gene unclear. CDR1 is MNHEY, CDR2 SVGAGI, per germline. The CDR3 totals 16 residues. The V and J ends lost 0 bases and 0 bases respectively, with 11 bases between them. The CDR3 here is CASSYSLGGMNTEAFF. DNA of the CDR3: TGTGCCAGCAGTTACTCGTTGGGTGGGATGAACACTGAAGCTTTCTTT.

V gene TRBV5-4 combines with J gene TRBJ2-1; TRBD2 agrees at 7 bases. Germline CDR1 and CDR2: SGHNT and YYREEE (reference sequence). The junction had 5 bases not matched to a gene; V was cut back by 2 bases and J by 0 bases. CDR3 length: 16 amino acids. The CDR3 protein is CASSLSGGSSYNEQFF. CDR3 nucleotides: TGTGCCAGCAGCTTATCCGGGGGGAGCTCCTACAATGAGCAGTTCTTC.

The V call is TRBV18, the J call TRBJ2-1, with D possibly being TRBD1 (7 bases). The CDR3 has 15 amino acids. Germline V gives CDR1 KGHSH, CDR2 LQKENI. Trimming took off 2 bases at V and 5 bases at J, with 13 bases between the two ends. CDR3 sequence (DNA): TGTGCCAGCTCACCAGCAGGGGGGACGGACAATGAGCAGTTCTTC. It codes for CASSPAGGTDNEQFF.

The rearrangement uses TRBV5-1 and TRBJ2-1; possibly TRBD2 for D (7 bases). Trimming removed 4 bases from V and 4 bases from J, with 18 bases in between. Germline CDR1 SGHRS, CDR2 YFSETQ. There are 16 residues in the CDR3. The CDR3 protein is CASSSNREGRYNEQFF. Written as DNA, the CDR3 is TGCGCCAGCAGCAGCAACAGGGAGGGTAGGTACAATGAGCAGTTCTTC.

J is TRBJ1-2 and V is TRBV2; 7 bases match TRBD1. This CDR3 has 13 residues. CDR1 and CDR2 from the germline V gene are SNHLY and FYNNEI. The V gene end was trimmed by 3 bases and the J gene end by 4 bases; junction bases not matched to a gene: 2. The CDR3 DNA reads TGTGCCAGCAGTGAGTACAGGGGCTATGGCTACACCTTC. This encodes CASSEYRGYGYTF.

This clone was seen at least ten times. The rearrangement links TRBV12-5 to TRBJ1-1; TRBD1 matches 8 bases. V was clipped by 3 bases and J by 0 bases; unmatched bases: 12. Per the germline V gene, CDR1 is LGHNT and CDR2 is FRNRAP. The CDR3 loop spans 18 amino acids. The CDR3 DNA follows: TGTGCTAGTGGTTTTCACCGGGACAGGCGACGACTGAACACTGAAGCTTTCTTT. Residues: CASGFHRDRRRLNTEAFF.

The chain employs TRBV5-6 and TRBJ2-7; 7 positions agree with TRBD1. V lost 1 base and J lost 2; bases outside the gene matches: 0. The germline V gene encodes CDR1 SGHDT and CDR2 YYEEEE. The CDR3 totals 13 residues. The CDR3 DNA reads as TGTGCCAGCAGCTTGCAGGGGGCCTACGAGCAGTACTTC. Translation gives CASSLQGAYEQYF.

This clone appeared a few times. The chain recombines TRBV5-6 with TRBJ2-7; 11 bases line up with TRBD2. CDR1 is SGHDT, CDR2 YYEEEE, per germline. CDR3 length equals 18 residues. The J segment lost 5 bases and the V segment lost 4 bases, leaving 17 bases of the junction unmatched. The CDR3 nucleotides read TGTGCCAGCAGCCTCGTGGGGGACTTCGGGACTAGCGGCGACGAGCAGTACTTC. This sequence encodes CASSLVGDFGTSGDEQYF.

The rearrangement joins TRBV6-6 to TRBJ2-2, with TRBD2 as a possible D gene (6 bases). CDR3 length equals 16 residues. V was pared by 5 bases and J by 4 bases, with 17 bases between. The germline V gene encodes CDR1 MNHNY and CDR2 SVGAGI (reference sequence). The CDR3 DNA reads TGTGCCAGCAGTGGGACTGGGGTGGGGCGCACCGGGGAGCTGTTTTTT. Its protein product is CASSGTGVGRTGELFF.

This clone was detected only a few times. The genes are TRBV11-2 and TRBJ1-4, with D possibly being TRBD1 (6 bases). The CDR3 has 13 amino acids. The V end lost 5 bases, the J end lost 8 bases, and 12 bases lay between the germline ends. CDR1 is SGHAT and CDR2 is FQNNGV in the germline V gene. The CDR3 spells CASSTGSREKLFF. DNA of the CDR3: TGTGCCAGCAGCACAGGGTCTCGGGAAAAACTGTTTTTT.

This chain connects TRBV28 to TRBJ2-7; the match to TRBD1 covers 8 bases. The V gene end was trimmed by 4 bases and the J gene end by 8 bases; junction bases not matched to a gene: 4. The CDR3 runs 12 residues. Germline V gene data show CDR1 as MDHEN and CDR2 as SYDVKM. The CDR3 nucleotides are TGTGCCAGCAGTTCCGACAGGGGAAAGCAGTACTTC. This sequence encodes CASSSDRGKQYF.

This clone appeared once. The rearrangement links TRBV19 to TRBJ1-1; 8 bases fit TRBD1. This CDR3 comprises 14 residues. Looked up from germline, CDR1 is LNHDA and CDR2 is SQIVND (reference sequence). V lost 4 bases, J lost 4 bases, and 5 bases stayed unmatched. Here the CDR3 DNA reads TGTGCCAGTAGTACCCAGGGGGCGGGCACTGAAGCTTTCTTT. The encoded protein is CASSTQGAGTEAFF. Full variable domain (outside the CDR3, taken from reference TRBV19 and TRBJ1-1): DGGITQSPKYLFRKEGQNVTLSCEQNLNHDAMYWYRQDPGQGLRLIYYSQIVNDFQKGDIAEGYSVSREKKESFPLTVTSAQKNPTAFYLCASSTQGAGTEAFFGQGTRLTVV.

V is TRBV7-2 and J is TRBJ1-1; the D gene is possibly TRBD1 (6 bases). Per the germline V gene, CDR1 is SGHTA and CDR2 is FQGNSA. The CDR3 has 14 residues. The germline V and J ends were trimmed by 4 bases and 0 bases, with 9 bases remaining between them. For the CDR3, the DNA is TGTGCCAGCAGCTGGACAGTCATGAACACTGAAGCTTTCTTT. This codes for CASSWTVMNTEAFF.

V usage is TRBV6-1 and J usage is TRBJ1-6, with 7 positions matching TRBD1. Per the germline V gene, CDR1 is MNHNS and CDR2 is SASEGT. This CDR3 region has 14 residues. The ends lost 6 bases at V and 7 bases at J; junction bases unmatched: 6. In nucleotides, the CDR3 is TGTGCCAGCAGATGGGACAGAGTGAATTCACCCCTCCACTTT. Translation gives CASRWDRVNSPLHF.

The chain joins TRBV5-1 to TRBJ2-1; D gene ambiguous. There are 15 residues in the CDR3. Trimming left V 1 base short and J 1 base short, with 9 bases between. Germline CDR1 is SGHRS and CDR2 is YFSETQ. Here the CDR3 reads CASSLQSSSYNEQFF. The CDR3 DNA reads as TGCGCCAGCAGCTTGCAGTCCAGTTCCTACAATGAGCAGTTCTTC.

The chain combines TRBV19 with TRBJ2-7, with TRBD1 matching over 9 bases. Trimming at V came to 6 bases and at J to 7 bases, leaving 7 bases not matched to a gene. The length of the CDR3 is 13 residues. CDR1 and CDR2 from the germline V gene are LNHDA and SQIVND (reference sequence). In DNA form, the CDR3 reads TGTGCCAGTAGCGGAGGACAGGGGACAGAGCAGTACTTC. It specifies CASSGGQGTEQYF.

CDR3 DNA sequence: TGTGCCAGCAGCGTAGCTTGGGGGCACGAGCAGTACTTC. It is translated as CASSVAWGHEQYF. The J gene is TRBJ2-7, the V gene TRBV9; possible D gene TRBD1, 6 bases. The CDR3 loop spans 13 amino acids. Germline CDR1 SGDLS, CDR2 YYNGEE. V was pared by 0 bases and J by 5 bases, with 9 bases between.

V gene TRBV7-3 combines with J gene TRBJ1-2; perhaps TRBD1 as D (6 bases). The CDR3 length is 13 residues. Germline loops: CDR1 SGHTA, CDR2 FQGTGA. Between the trimmed V and J ends, which lost 3 bases and 8 bases, there was a span of 13 bases. The CDR3 nucleotides are TGTGCCAGCAGCTTTATCAGGGGTACGGGCTACACCTTC. Its protein is CASSFIRGTGYTF.